This TCR beta chain was documented in a study of T cells in Graves' hyperthyroidism and ophthalmopathy. Study results and limitations: Ophthalmopathy, as predicted by the model, came a median about six months after the prediction.

Per the germline V gene, CDR1 is SGDLS and CDR2 is YYNGEE. Trimming cost V 0 bases and J 2 bases, with 15 bases left between them. The CDR3 has 16 residues. What was amplified from RNA transcripts were TCR beta CDR3 regions. Carried out on the TCR CDR3, a first-round RT-PCR used the HTBI primer set. TCRdb redid the calling of the multiplex PCR reads with MiXCR, one entry per CDR3 protein. The sample lists 490,000 or so distinct CDR3 sequences, approximately 48% seen once, with approximately 44% in the top ten. This clonotype occurred a few times. Its antigen is unknown. The sequence derives from an adult woman with Graves' disease, either hyperthyroidism or ophthalmopathy (not recorded which). The V and J genes are TRBV9 and TRBJ2-7, with D tentatively TRBD2 (5 bases). Sequenced material: peripheral blood or thyroid tissue (not recorded which). As DNA, the CDR3 is TGTGCCAGCAGCGTAGACTTCTCTAGCATAACCTACGAGCAGTACTTC. Translation gives CASSVDFSSITYEQYF.